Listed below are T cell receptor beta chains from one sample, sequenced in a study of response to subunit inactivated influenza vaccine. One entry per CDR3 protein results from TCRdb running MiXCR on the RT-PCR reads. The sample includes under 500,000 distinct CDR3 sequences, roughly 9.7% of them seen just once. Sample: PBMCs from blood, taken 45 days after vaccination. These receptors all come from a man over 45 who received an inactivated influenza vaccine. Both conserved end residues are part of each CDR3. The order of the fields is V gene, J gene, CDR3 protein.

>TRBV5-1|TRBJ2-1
CASSESDPSSYNEQFF
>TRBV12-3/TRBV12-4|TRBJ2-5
CASPKIGAETQYF
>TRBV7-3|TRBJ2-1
CASRYRGRHNEQFF
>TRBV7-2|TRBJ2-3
CASSRINRVTDTQYF
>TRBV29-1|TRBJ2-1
CSVESRDRGGNEQFF
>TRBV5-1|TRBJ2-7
CASGQGAAYEQYF
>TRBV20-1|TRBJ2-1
CSARIAGAAHEQFF
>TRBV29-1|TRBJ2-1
CSVAGQGAPVQQFF
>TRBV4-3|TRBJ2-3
CASSLGDYQNTDTQYF
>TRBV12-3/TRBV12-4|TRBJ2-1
CASKLAGANEQFF
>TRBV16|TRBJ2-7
CASSHSRDEQYF
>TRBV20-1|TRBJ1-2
CSAQNTVNNYGYTF
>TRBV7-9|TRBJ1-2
CASSPLSGGYTF
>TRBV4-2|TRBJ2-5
CASSHGTKRYF
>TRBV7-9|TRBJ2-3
CASSLLSQDTQYF
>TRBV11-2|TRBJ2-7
CASTRGGGQYF
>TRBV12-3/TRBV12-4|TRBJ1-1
CASSPEGGWGAFF
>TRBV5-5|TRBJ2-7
CASSLGQGSFEQYF
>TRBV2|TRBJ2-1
CASRDTGVHEQFF
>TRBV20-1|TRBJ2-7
CSAKIVQGESSYEQYF
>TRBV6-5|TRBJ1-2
CASSNRQGRYGYTF
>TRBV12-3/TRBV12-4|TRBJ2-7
CASSYLTGGIYEQYF
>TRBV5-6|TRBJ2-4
CASWGGLENIQCF
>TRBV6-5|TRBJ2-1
CASSYYYQPSGNNEQFF
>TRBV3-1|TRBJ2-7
CASSQIGDGAYEQYF
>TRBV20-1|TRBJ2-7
CSARDHRTGEQYF
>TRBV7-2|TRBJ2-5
CASSLGGVGKGETQYF
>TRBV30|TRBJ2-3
CAWSEALGRGYYTDTQYF
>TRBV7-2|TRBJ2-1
CASSLLISSGALLEQFF
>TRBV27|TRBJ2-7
CASSSPTGVVGQYF
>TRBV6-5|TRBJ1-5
CASSYPNSNQPQHF
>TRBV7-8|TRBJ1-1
CASSTRRGMNTEAFF
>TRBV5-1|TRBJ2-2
CASSPGTPTGELFF
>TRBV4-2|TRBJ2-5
CASSQESGDLQETQYF
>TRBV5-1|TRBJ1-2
CASSLQSDSNYGYTF
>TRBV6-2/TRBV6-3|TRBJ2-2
CAGTGELFF